Following are 19 T cell receptor beta chains from one sample sequenced in a study of PD-L1 blockade in urothelial cancer. Some clones are missing from TCRdb's copy, which holds only in-frame ones; the method was immunoSEQ multiplex PCR. The table shows 95,000 to 100,000 clones, with around 90% occurring only once. Time point here: pretreatment peripheral blood. The starting material was PBMCs, obtained around atezolizumab (anti-PD-L1) treatment. These receptors all come from a man between 60 and 70 years old with urothelial cancer.

V usage is TRBV25-1 and J usage is TRBJ2-2, with a possible D match to TRBD2 (6 bases). V dropped 4 bases and J dropped 4 bases, with 16 bases sitting between them. CDR3 length: 16 residues. Germline values: CDR1 MGHDK, CDR2 SYGVNS. The CDR3 nucleotides read TGTGCCAGCAGTGGAGTCTGGGGGGTAGGCACCGGGGAGCTGTTTTTT. Translated, it gives CASSGVWGVGTGELFF.

V gene TRBV7-9 combines with J gene TRBJ2-1; 7 positions match TRBD2. The V and J ends lost 1 base and 8 bases, in that order; junction bases with no gene match: 8. The CDR3 length is 15 residues. Germline lookup yields CDR1 SEHNR and CDR2 FQNEAQ (reference sequence). The CDR3 sequence: CASSLGGGLSDEQFF. CDR3 sequence (DNA): TGTGCCAGCAGCTTAGGGGGGGGACTCTCGGATGAGCAGTTCTTC.

This sequence joins TRBV11-2 and TRBJ2-5; unclear D gene. Germline-derived CDR1 and CDR2 are SGHAT and FQNNGV. Between the trimmed V and J ends, which lost 3 bases and 1 base, there was a span of 9 bases. CDR3 length: 14 amino acids. For the CDR3, the DNA is TGTGCCAGCAGCTTTGGGCCAGTCCAAGAGACCCAGTACTTC. It encodes CASSFGPVQETQYF.

The chain combines TRBV4-1 with TRBJ1-4, with TRBD1 identical over 8 bases. The CDR3 spans 14 residues. Per the germline V gene, CDR1 is MGHRA and CDR2 is YSYEKL. V shed 4 bases, J shed 7 bases, and the junction held 5 bases outside the gene matches. CDR3 sequence: CASSPQGAGEKLFF. DNA of the CDR3: TGCGCCAGCAGCCCCCAGGGGGCAGGTGAAAAACTGTTTTTT.

This chain links TRBV13 with TRBJ2-7, with 9 bases lining up with TRBD1. This CDR3 spans 15 amino acids. J lost 2 bases, V lost 3 bases, and 5 bases had no gene match. The V gene's germline CDR1 is PRHDT and CDR2 FYEKMQ (reference sequence). The chain's CDR3 is CASSFPTGGTYEQYF. Written as DNA, the CDR3 is TGTGCCAGCAGCTTTCCGACAGGGGGAACCTACGAGCAGTACTTC.

This chain links TRBV5-1 with TRBJ1-5; a weak D match, TRBD1 (6 bases). Deletions cut 3 bases from V and 3 bases from J, with 13 bases between. Germline CDR1 SGHRS, CDR2 YFSETQ. This CDR3 is 15 amino acids long. CDR3 bases: TGCGCCAGCAGCTCTACCGGGGGGCCCAATCAGCCCCAGCATTTT. This translates into CASSSTGGPNQPQHF.

This rearrangement joins TRBV7-9 to TRBJ2-3; D possibly corresponds to TRBD2 (6 bases). Germline V gives CDR1 SEHNR, CDR2 FQNEAQ (reference sequence). V was clipped by 3 bases and J by 2 bases, with 9 bases between them. The CDR3 runs to 14 residues. CDR3 protein: CASSLGGPTDTQYF. The CDR3 bases are TGTGCCAGCAGCTTGGGAGGCCCCACAGATACGCAGTATTTT.

This chain links TRBV7-2 with TRBJ2-3, with 8 bases matching TRBD2. Per germline, CDR1 SGHTA and CDR2 FQGNSA. V shed 6 bases, J shed 6 bases, and the junction held 11 bases outside the gene matches. CDR3 length: 15 amino acids. The DNA for the CDR3 is TGTGCCAGCAGGGGGACTAGTGGGGGCGGGGATACGCAGTATTTT. Translation: CASRGTSGGGDTQYF.

The chain couples TRBV28 to TRBJ2-7, with TRBD2 as a possible D gene (7 bases). Trimming stripped 5 bases from V and 0 bases from J, with 14 bases between. Germline values: CDR1 MDHEN, CDR2 SYDVKM. This CDR3 contains 15 residues. Here the CDR3 reads CASSPGGGGSYEQYF. CDR3 nucleotide sequence: TGTGCCAGCAGTCCGGGGGGAGGGGGCTCCTACGAGCAGTACTTC.

The J gene is TRBJ1-5, the V gene TRBV6-5; D is uncertain. With 0 bases removed from V and 6 bases from J, the gap between germline ends came to 12 bases. CDR1 MNHEY and CDR2 SVGAGI come from the germline V gene. The CDR3 totals 15 residues. The CDR3 bases are TGTGCCAGCAGTTACTCCCGGGATCCAATTCAGCCCCAGCATTTT. Translated, it gives CASSYSRDPIQPQHF.

V gene TRBV5-5 combines with J gene TRBJ1-3; D call uncertain. Germline V CDR1 and CDR2: SGHKS, YYEKEE (reference sequence). This CDR3 spans 16 amino acids. Trimming shortened V by 6 bases and J by 0 bases, and 16 bases separated the two germline ends. The CDR3 bases are TGTGCCAGCACCTTCACGGAGGCTCGCTCTGGAAACACCATATATTTT. It yields the protein CASTFTEARSGNTIYF.

V and J are TRBV9 and TRBJ2-5; 8 nucleotides align to TRBD1. The CDR3 covers 15 residues. CDR1 is SGDLS and CDR2 is YYNGEE in the germline V gene. V shed 3 bases and J 2 bases; nucleotides not matched to a gene: 6. The CDR3 nucleotides read TGTGCCAGCAGCGAGGTCGGGACAGGACAAGAGACCCAGTACTTC. Protein: CASSEVGTGQETQYF. Full variable domain (remainder filled in from reference TRBV9 and TRBJ2-5): DSGVTQTPKHLITATGQRVTLRCSPRSGDLSVYWYQQSLDQGLQFLIQYYNGEERAKGNILERFSAQQFPDLHSELNLSSLELGDSALYFCASSEVGTGQETQYFGPGTRLLVL.

CDR3 sequence (DNA): TGCGCCAGCAACCCCCGCCCCGCTAGCGGTAGCTCCTACAATGAGCAGTTCTTC. Translating gives CASNPRPASGSSYNEQFF. The V gene is TRBV5-1, the J gene TRBJ2-1, with 7 bases aligning to TRBD2. Germline CDR1 and CDR2: SGHRS and YFSETQ. The CDR3 runs 18 residues. V lost 6 bases and J lost 0; bases outside the gene matches: 15.

The chain employs TRBV19 and TRBJ1-4, with no clear D. Per germline, CDR1 LNHDA and CDR2 SQIVND (reference sequence). CDR3 length: 15 amino acids. Trimming cost V 3 bases and J 5 bases, with 13 bases left between them. CDR3 coding DNA: TGTGCCAGTAGTATCGGAATGGACTCGAATGAAAAACTGTTTTTT. Translating gives CASSIGMDSNEKLFF.

The rearrangement uses TRBV28 and TRBJ2-1; D might be TRBD1 (6 bases). From germline, CDR1 is MDHEN and CDR2 SYDVKM. V shed 8 bases and J shed 3 bases, with 17 bases lying between them. CDR3 length: 15 residues. CDR3 protein: CASGTRGANYNEQFF. In DNA, the CDR3 is TGTGCCAGCGGGACACGAGGGGCAAACTACAATGAGCAGTTCTTC. The whole variable domain, filled in from reference TRBV28 and TRBJ2-1, reads DVKVTQSSRYLVKRTGEKVFLECVQDMDHENMFWYRQDPGLGLRLIYFSYDVKMKEKGDIPEGYSVSREKKERFSLILESASTNQTSMYLCASGTRGANYNEQFFGPGTRLTVL.

This clone occurred a few times. This chain uses TRBV15 with TRBJ2-2; 8 bases are shared with TRBD1. Germline CDR1 is LNHNV and CDR2 is YYDKDF (reference sequence). V was clipped by 3 bases and J by 3 bases; unmatched bases: 6. This CDR3 contains 16 residues. The CDR3 bases are TGTGCCACCAGCAGGGGGCAGGGGGCGTACACCGGGGAGCTGTTTTTT. This codes for CATSRGQGAYTGELFF.

This clone was counted once. This rearrangement joins TRBV6-5 to TRBJ1-1, with D possibly TRBD1 on 5 matching bases. Germline CDR1 and CDR2: MNHEY and SVGAGI. The length of the CDR3 is 14 residues. Trimming took 2 bases from V and 3 from J, leaving 10 bases between them. The DNA of the CDR3 is TGTGCCAGCAGTTACCTCGGGGGATACACTGAAGCTTTCTTT. Translating it yields CASSYLGGYTEAFF.

This clone was detected once. The V and J genes are TRBV28 and TRBJ2-2; 14 bases are a match to TRBD2. Trimming took 4 bases from V and 0 from J; bases not matched to a gene: 10. CDR1 and CDR2 (germline): MDHEN, SYDVKM. This CDR3 region has 20 residues. CDR3 amino acids: CASSSRRLAGGETNTGELFF. CDR3 nucleotide sequence: TGTGCCAGCAGTTCGCGACGACTAGCGGGAGGGGAGACGAACACCGGGGAGCTGTTTTTT.

The V call is TRBV11-2, the J call TRBJ1-2; maybe TRBD1 (6 bases). The germline gives CDR1 SGHAT, CDR2 FQNNGV. The CDR3 totals 14 residues. Trimming stripped 2 bases from V and 5 bases from J, with 12 bases between. In nucleotides, the CDR3 is TGTGCCAGCAGCTTATGGGGGCGAGGATATGGCTACACCTTC. It specifies CASSLWGRGYGYTF. Supplemented by reference TRBV11-2 and TRBJ1-2, the full variable domain reads EAGVAQSPRYKIIEKRQSVAFWCNPISGHATLYWYQQILGQGPKLLIQFQNNGVVDDSQLPKDRFSAERLKGVDSTLKIQPAKLEDSAVYLCASSLWGRGYGYTFGSGTRLTVV.